Sequencing of this T cell receptor beta chain was carried out in a study of CD8+CD57+ T cells in acquired aplastic anemia. The use of genomic DNA as template underpinned the TCR beta VDJ and CDR3 profiling. One entry per CDR3 protein results from TCRdb running MiXCR on the reads. There are tens of thousands of distinct CDR3 sequences in the sample; about 77% occur only once, and over 20% lies in the top ten. The V and J ends lost 6 bases and 9 bases, in that order; junction bases with no gene match: 6. The CDR3 consists of 14 residues. The source material was sorted CD4+, CD8+, or CD8+CD57+ T cells (not recorded which) from PBMCs. The chain joins TRBV12-3 or TRBV12-4 to TRBJ1-6, with 9 bases identical to TRBD1. The receptor comes from a human donor in good health, serving as a control. The CDR3 DNA follows: TGTGCCAGCAGCAGGACAGGGGTAATTTCACCCCTCCACTTT. It yields the protein CASSRTGVISPLHF.